The next 6 T cell receptor beta chains were all read from a single sample in a study of blood T cell repertoires in COVID-19. TCRdb keeps only in-frame clones here, not all; method: immunoSEQ multiplex PCR. Found here are a few hundred thousand clones, 85% to 90% of them singletons; the top ten hold approximately 6%. The specimen was peripheral blood. The receptors shown here come from a man aged 60 to 69 who had recovered from COVID-19.

CDR3 in amino acids: CASSPGQASYGYTF. DNA for the CDR3: TGTGCCAGCAGCCCCGGACAGGCTAGCTATGGCTACACCTTC. V is TRBV7-8 and J is TRBJ1-2, with 7 bases matching TRBD1. With V trimmed by 5 bases and J by 4 bases, 7 bases remained unmatched. Germline V gives CDR1 SGHVS, CDR2 FQNEAQ. The CDR3 is 14 residues long.

This clone was observed a single time. The gene calls are TRBV19 and TRBJ2-7; D gene unclear. V was cut by 1 base and J by 7 bases, with 14 bases left in between. This CDR3 contains 14 residues. CDR1 and CDR2 from the germline V gene are LNHDA and SQIVND (reference sequence). CDR3 residues: CASSIGGLSTEQYF. DNA for the CDR3: TGTGCCAGTAGTATAGGCGGATTAAGTACTGAGCAGTACTTC.

The chain uses TRBV7-8 and TRBJ2-1; 14 nucleotides line up with TRBD2. The CDR3 spans 19 residues. In germline, CDR1 is SGHVS, CDR2 FQNEAQ. With 3 bases clipped from V and 3 bases from J, the junction kept 10 bases outside the gene matches. DNA for the CDR3: TGTGCCAGCAGCTTGCTACTCGGGACTAGCGGGAGTTTCTACAATGAGCAGTTCTTC. Translated: CASSLLLGTSGSFYNEQFF.

The CDR3 DNA reads TGTGCCAGCAGTTCGACAGGGGGGCAGTTCTTC. Translating gives CASSSTGGQFF. The chain recombines TRBV12-3 or TRBV12-4 with TRBJ2-1; TRBD1 aligns across 9 bases. CDR3 length equals 11 residues. With 4 bases clipped from V and 12 bases from J, the junction kept 1 base outside the gene matches.

The chain couples TRBV10-3 to TRBJ1-3; maybe TRBD1 (6 bases). V lost 6 bases and J 1 base, leaving 13 bases between the germline ends. The CDR3 runs to 15 residues. CDR1 and CDR2 from the germline V gene are ENHRY and SYGVKD. CDR3: CAISTAGVSGNTIYF. The CDR3 region has the DNA TGTGCCATCAGCACCGCAGGGGTTTCTGGAAACACCATATATTTT.

The chain joins TRBV5-8 to TRBJ1-4; a possible D gene is TRBD1 (5 bases). Germline V CDR1 and CDR2: SGHTS, YDEGEE. V was clipped by 5 bases and J by 0 bases, with 11 bases between them. The CDR3 has 15 residues. The CDR3 nucleotides read TGTGCCAGCAGTCCAGGGTTTGCAACTAATGAAAAACTGTTTTTT. Translated: CASSPGFATNEKLFF.